These 26 T cell receptor beta chains came from one sample sequenced in a study of vaccination and CD4 T cells after COVID-19. These receptors' antigens are unknown. This sample's treatment: approximately 9-day PBMC culture with coronavirus spike peptide pools or control peptides (ViraFEST assay). Sequenced with the Oncomine TCR Beta short-read assay was DNA taken from cultured CD4+ T cells. TCRdb fed the PCR reads into MiXCR, producing one record per CDR3 protein. Among about 14,000 distinct CDR3 sequences, about 43% were seen once, and the ten largest hold almost 9.5%. Specimen: CD4+ T cells from blood, cultured in vitro. These TCRs come from a human donor who had recovered from COVID-19.

This chain connects TRBV20-1 to TRBJ2-3; 8 bases are shared with TRBD2. The V and J ends lost 3 bases and 1 base, in that order; junction bases with no gene match: 3. The CDR3 extends over 14 amino acids. Germline V lookup: CDR1 DFQATT, CDR2 SNEGSKA (reference sequence). The CDR3 sequence is CSASGRGGTDTQYF. The CDR3 DNA reads as TGCAGTGCTAGCGGGCGGGGGGGCACAGATACGCAGTATTTT.

The V gene is TRBV18, the J gene TRBJ1-5; 7 nucleotides agree with TRBD1. J gave up 2 bases and V 6 bases, and 4 bases lay outside the gene matches. CDR1 is KGHSH, CDR2 LQKENI, per germline. The CDR3 has 14 residues. The CDR3 is CASSPTGGNQPQHF. For the CDR3, the DNA is TGTGCCAGCTCCCCCACAGGGGGCAATCAGCCCCAGCATTTT.

The gene calls are TRBV18 and TRBJ1-2, with 7 bases matching TRBD1. The CDR3 runs 14 residues. Germline V gene data show CDR1 as KGHSH and CDR2 as LQKENI. V lost 6 bases to trimming and J lost 6 bases; unmatched junction nucleotides: 10. CDR3 sequence reads: CASSRTGERNGYTF. The CDR3 bases are TGTGCCAGCTCCCGCACAGGGGAGCGGAATGGCTACACCTTC.

The genes are TRBV21-1 and TRBJ2-7; the DNA was not used to check the table's D call, TRBD1. TRBV21-1 is a pseudogene locus. The CDR3 loop spans 16 amino acids. This CDR3 reads CASSKVYDRGAGEQYF. The CDR3 DNA reads as TGTGCCAGCAGCAAAGTTTACGACAGGGGGGCCGGCGAGCAGTACTTC.

There are a few counts of this clonotype. The chain has TRBV15 and TRBJ2-5, with D possibly TRBD1 on 5 matching bases. The CDR3 length is 15 residues. Germline assignment: CDR1 LNHNV and CDR2 YYDKDF (reference sequence). Trimming stripped 0 bases from V and 5 bases from J, with 13 bases between. The CDR3 sequence: CATSRDSVRDETQYF. The CDR3 DNA follows: TGTGCCACCAGCAGAGATTCGGTCAGGGATGAGACCCAGTACTTC.

The chain combines TRBV12-3 or TRBV12-4 with TRBJ1-1; 7 nucleotides align to TRBD1. V dropped 7 bases and J dropped 3; count of bases not matched to a gene: 8. This CDR3 is built from 14 residues. The CDR3 spells CASKESGTDTEAFF. The CDR3 DNA reads TGTGCCAGCAAAGAATCCGGGACAGACACTGAAGCTTTCTTT.

The chain combines TRBV19 with TRBJ1-5; D is unclear. Trimming pared 1 base from V and 4 bases from J, leaving 17 bases between. This CDR3 region has 17 residues. CDR1 and CDR2 (germline): LNHDA, SQIVND (reference sequence). CDR3 sequence: CASSIGTARKMNQPQHF. In nucleotides, the CDR3 is TGTGCCAGTAGTATAGGGACGGCACGGAAGATGAATCAGCCCCAGCATTTT.

The chain has TRBV2 and TRBJ1-1; 7 bases fit TRBD1. The CDR3 is made up of 13 amino acids. The V gene's germline CDR1 is SNHLY and CDR2 FYNNEI. V was clipped by 3 bases and J by 4 bases; unmatched bases: 2. The CDR3 sequence: CASSDDRATEAFF. The CDR3 bases are TGTGCCAGCAGTGATGACAGGGCCACTGAAGCTTTCTTT. Variable domain in full (rest from reference TRBV2 and TRBJ1-1): EPEVTQTPSHQVTQMGQEVILRCVPISNHLYFYWYRQILGQKVEFLVSFYNNEISEKSEIFDDQFSVERPDGSNFTLKIRSTKLEDSAMYFCASSDDRATEAFFGQGTRLTVV.

The gene calls are TRBV7-3 and TRBJ2-1, with 7 bases fitting TRBD2. Looked up from germline, CDR1 is SGHTA and CDR2 is FQGTGA. J was trimmed by 5 bases and V by 2 bases; bases with no gene match: 3. The CDR3 spans 14 residues. The CDR3 nucleotides are TGTGCCAGCAGCTTAGGGACTACCGACAATGAGCAGTTCTTC. Its protein is CASSLGTTDNEQFF. Together with reference TRBV7-3 and TRBJ2-1, the CDR3 gives the full variable domain: GAGVSQTPSNKVTEKGKYVELRCDPISGHTALYWYRQSLGQGPEFLIYFQGTGAADDSGLPNDRFFAVRPEGSVSTLKIQRTERGDSAVYLCASSLGTTDNEQFFGPGTRLTVL.

This clonotype was seen only a few times. The V call is TRBV27, the J call TRBJ1-1; TRBD1 might be the D (5 bases). V dropped 1 base and J dropped 3 bases, with 12 bases sitting between them. This CDR3 is 15 amino acids long. Germline V gene lookup returns CDR1 MNHEY and CDR2 SMNVEV (reference sequence). The DNA of the CDR3 is TGTGCCAGCAGTTTATTGGCAGGGAGGTACACTGAAGCTTTCTTT. Amino acid sequence: CASSLLAGRYTEAFF.

This clonotype was counted only a few times. V and J are TRBV6-5 and TRBJ1-5; D gene unclear. The CDR3 covers 13 residues. Per germline, CDR1 MNHEY and CDR2 SVGAGI. The V end lost 2 bases, the J end lost 5 bases, and 7 bases lay between the germline ends. The CDR3 loop is CASSYSGDQPQHF. The CDR3 nucleotides read TGTGCCAGCAGTTACAGCGGAGATCAGCCCCAGCATTTT.

The chain uses TRBV7-8 and TRBJ2-7; 9 positions match TRBD2. The V and J ends lost 2 bases and 4 bases, in that order; junction bases with no gene match: 6. This CDR3 is built from 15 residues. CDR1 is SGHVS, CDR2 FQNEAQ, per germline. The CDR3 DNA is TGTGCCAGCAGCTTATATGGCGGGGGGGAGTACGAGCAGTACTTC. Its protein product is CASSLYGGGEYEQYF.

Regarding this clonotype: Germline is not matched at one junction end, which may reflect a read error. V is TRBV7-7 and J is TRBJ1-1; D is undetermined. Germline lookup yields CDR1 SSHAT and CDR2 FNYEAQ (reference sequence). The CDR3 loop spans 13 amino acids. The DNA of the CDR3 is TGTGCTAGCAGCTTAGCAGCGAACACTGAAGCTTTCTTT. Amino acid sequence: CASSLAANTEAFF.

There are a few counts of this clonotype. The chain combines TRBV7-2 with TRBJ2-7; D is unclear. Looked up from germline, CDR1 is SGHTA and CDR2 is FQGNSA. This CDR3 has 14 residues. V was cut by 0 bases and J by 5 bases, with 11 bases left in between. The CDR3 region is CASSLAHGRDEQYF. The CDR3, as DNA: TGTGCCAGCAGCTTAGCCCATGGTAGGGACGAGCAGTACTTC.

The chain is built from TRBV4-2 and TRBJ2-7, with D perhaps matching TRBD1 or TRBD2 (7 bases each). Looked up from germline, CDR1 is LGHNA and CDR2 is YNFKEQ. This CDR3 has 15 residues. Trimming took 1 base from V and 6 from J, leaving 16 bases between them. The CDR3 sequence: CASSQATGEGGEQYF. The CDR3 bases are TGTGCCAGCAGCCAAGCTACAGGGGAGGGTGGCGAGCAGTACTTC.

V and J are TRBV6-5 and TRBJ1-1; the D gene is possibly TRBD1 (6 bases). This CDR3 region has 17 residues. The germline gives CDR1 MNHEY, CDR2 SVGAGI. Trimming pared 4 bases from V and 5 bases from J, leaving 23 bases between. CDR3 region: CASSSGGRAGFRTEAFF. The CDR3 nucleotides read TGTGCCAGCAGTTCTGGGGGCCGAGCGGGGTTTCGAACTGAAGCTTTCTTT.

The J gene is TRBJ2-3, the V gene TRBV27, with D uncertain. This CDR3 spans 12 amino acids. Trimming removed 2 bases from V and 8 bases from J, with 8 bases in between. CDR1 and CDR2 (germline): MNHEY, SMNVEV (reference sequence). The CDR3 region is CASSLGSGTQYF. CDR3 sequence (DNA): TGTGCCAGCAGTTTAGGCTCGGGTACGCAGTATTTT.

This clonotype was observed once. This CDR3 is CAWQDRVVGEKLFF. The CDR3 coding sequence is TGTGCCTGGCAAGACAGGGTTGTGGGTGAAAAACTGTTTTTT. The J gene is TRBJ1-4, the V gene TRBV30; 7 bases line up with TRBD1. Trimming at V came to 5 bases and at J to 7 bases, leaving 10 bases not matched to a gene. This CDR3 region has 14 residues. Germline V lookup: CDR1 GTSNPN, CDR2 SVGIG (reference sequence).

The chain recombines TRBV19 with TRBJ1-1; possible D gene TRBD1, 6 bases. Germline CDR1 LNHDA, CDR2 SQIVND (reference sequence). The CDR3 spans 15 residues. Trimming stripped 6 bases from V and 1 base from J, with 15 bases between. The CDR3: CASRNLDSANTEAFF. In DNA, the CDR3 is TGTGCCAGTAGGAATCTGGACAGTGCGAACACTGAAGCTTTCTTT.

V gene TRBV27 combines with J gene TRBJ2-1; D is undetermined. This CDR3 is 13 amino acids long. Trimming pared 6 bases from V and 3 bases from J, leaving 9 bases between. CDR1 and CDR2 (germline): MNHEY, SMNVEV (reference sequence). DNA for the CDR3: TGTGCCAGCAGCCGAGGTTACTACAATGAGCAGTTCTTC. Protein product: CASSRGYYNEQFF.

The gene calls are TRBV7-8 and TRBJ1-2, with 8 bases aligning to TRBD1. Germline V gene lookup returns CDR1 SGHVS and CDR2 FQNEAQ. This CDR3 has 15 residues. Unmatched junction bases numbered 11, after V lost 4 bases and J lost 7 bases. The CDR3, as DNA: TGTGCCAGCAGCTCCCGGGACAGGTCCCTCTCTGGCTACACCTTC. Translating gives CASSSRDRSLSGYTF.

This clonotype was seen a few times. V is TRBV6-1 and J is TRBJ2-2, with 7 positions matching TRBD1. The J segment lost 1 base and the V segment lost 1 base, leaving 6 bases of the junction unmatched. The CDR3 consists of 17 residues. Germline V lookup: CDR1 MNHNS, CDR2 SASEGT. CDR3 in amino acids: CASSEGYRDRNTGELFF. CDR3 DNA: TGTGCCAGCAGTGAAGGGTACAGGGACAGGAACACCGGGGAGCTGTTTTTT.

The chain is built from TRBV12-5 and TRBJ2-2; D call uncertain. The germline V gene encodes CDR1 LGHNT and CDR2 FRNRAP. Between the trimmed V and J ends, which lost 0 bases and 1 base, there was a span of 6 bases. The CDR3 runs 15 residues. The CDR3 DNA reads TGTGCTAGTGGTTTGGTATTGGGGAACACCGGGGAGCTGTTTTTT. Its protein is CASGLVLGNTGELFF.

The gene calls are TRBV15 and TRBJ2-2; D gene uncertain. V lost 0 bases, J lost 1 base, and 12 bases lay in between. This CDR3 is built from 17 residues. CDR1 and CDR2 from the germline V gene are LNHNV and YYDKDF (reference sequence). The CDR3 DNA sequence: TGTGCCACCAGCAGAGAAGGTGCAGCAGGGAACACCGGGGAGCTGTTTTTT. It translates to CATSREGAAGNTGELFF.

This sequence joins TRBV27 and TRBJ2-5; 9 bases are shared with TRBD1. Germline V gene lookup returns CDR1 MNHEY and CDR2 SMNVEV (reference sequence). The CDR3 runs 14 residues. Trimming took 5 bases from V and 6 from J; bases not matched to a gene: 7. This CDR3 reads CASSPGTGQKTQYF. CDR3 DNA: TGTGCCAGCAGTCCCGGGACAGGGCAAAAGACCCAGTACTTC.

The chain couples TRBV12-3 or TRBV12-4 to TRBJ1-6; D unclear. CDR3 length equals 13 residues. The germline V and J ends were trimmed by 3 bases and 9 bases, with 9 bases remaining between them. This CDR3 is CASSFREPSPLHF. CDR3 bases: TGTGCCAGCAGTTTTCGGGAGCCTTCACCCCTCCACTTT.